This T cell receptor beta chain appears in the sequencing data of a study of PD-1 blockade in classical Hodgkin lymphoma. Study-level points and caveats: Reported baseline diversity: healthy donors highest, relapsed/refractory patients lowest. Lower baseline TCR diversity marked trial partial responders and progressors. Individuals initiating nivolumab under 1 year after ASCT were excluded. By C4D1, CD4+ diversity increased significantly, especially in complete responders.

Sequenced by immunoSEQ multiplex PCR; TCRdb stores in-frame clones only, minus some. The sample carries about 19,000 clones, around 90% recorded once. This clone was detected only a few times. The antigen is unknown. The time point was: cycle 4 day 1 (C4D1), after 6 weeks of nivolumab. There was relapse after autologous stem cell transplantation in every patient, and there was variation in brentuximab vedotin exposure. PBMCs, once thawed, yielded CD8+ T cells isolated by magnetic negative selection. CDR1 is SEHNR, CDR2 FQNEAQ, per germline (reference sequence). The CDR3 sequence is 15 residues long. V dropped 5 bases and J dropped 2 bases, with 16 bases sitting between them.

This sequence joins TRBV7-9 and TRBJ2-7; possible D gene TRBD1, 6 bases. This TCR was recovered from a human donor with classical Hodgkin lymphoma. This sample comprised CD8+ T cells from blood, obtained before the fourth cycle of nivolumab. In DNA form, the CDR3 reads TGTGCCAGCAGCCCCGGCAGGGGAGTAACCTACGAGCAGTACTTC. Protein product: CASSPGRGVTYEQYF.